This T cell receptor (beta chain) was captured in a study of blood T cells in healthy people across ages. Overall study results and limits: When set beside aged donors, long-lived donors presented more naive CD4+ cells and higher diversity. Researchers judged that diversity estimates from one million T cells fell short of true values.

It was with a sample-barcoded 5' primer and a J-beta primer mix that a second PCR of roughly 7 to 12 cycles was run. A template-switch adaptor that had 12 random nucleotides put a tag on each cDNA molecule. Every sample produced at least 2.5 million CDR3-containing paired-end reads. Each CDR3 protein gets one entry after TCRdb re-called the 5' RACE reads with MiXCR. The table has some 1 million distinct CDR3 sequences, more than 40% seen once; the top ten hold about 20%. This clonotype was seen only a few times. Its specificity is unknown. The CDR3 length is 14 residues. Trimming cost V 3 bases and J 4 bases; bases outside gene matches: 4. Germline CDR1 reads SGHTA; CDR2 reads FQGNSA.

The chain couples TRBV7-2 to TRBJ2-3; 7 nucleotides match TRBD2. The sample taken for sequencing was blood. The receptor comes from a woman aged 55-70 years in good health. Here the CDR3 reads CASSFGDYPDTQYF. CDR3 sequence (DNA): TGTGCCAGCAGCTTCGGGGACTACCCAGATACGCAGTATTTT.